This T cell receptor (beta chain) was recovered during a study of CD4 and CD8 cells across lung adenocarcinoma regions. Localized lung adenocarcinoma, a non-small cell lung cancer, affected the donors. Via MiXCR, TCRdb re-called the PCR reads, giving one row per CDR3 protein. Found here are fewer than 10,000 distinct CDR3 sequences, 40% to 50% of them singletons; the top ten hold around 16%. Between the trimmed V and J ends, which lost 4 bases and 0 bases, there was a span of 10 bases. The CDR3 length is 15 residues. Germline loops: CDR1 MNHEY, CDR2 SVGAGI. The receptor was derived from a female donor with lung adenocarcinoma. The CD4 and CD8 labels of this study may be unreliable. This sequence joins TRBV6-5 and TRBJ1-3; D gene unclear. Sequenced: CD4+ T cells from the margin of a lung tumor. Here the CDR3 DNA reads TGTGCCAGCAGTTCAACCGCTAGCTCTGGAAACACCATATATTTT. This codes for CASSSTASSGNTIYF.